This TCR beta chain was obtained from a study of T-cell memory formation after mild COVID-19. About the research overall: TCR clusters were mostly donor specific. Study-level results: Memory cells collected pre-infection included some clones that later responded, suggesting cross-reactive memory joined. Among clones contracting day 15 to 85, CD4/CD8 was balanced, whereas later expanders leaned CD4+.

A few counts support this clonotype. The antigen is unknown. Germline values: CDR1 MNHEY, CDR2 SMNVEV (reference sequence). CDR3 length: 13 amino acids. V gave up 4 bases and J gave up 4 bases, with 7 bases separating them. In TCRdb, the 5' RACE reads were re-called with MiXCR into one record per CDR3 protein. The sample shows about 310,000 distinct CDR3 sequences, approximately 19% of them seen only once. Sequenced: PBMCs or a T cell subset sorted from them (not recorded which). The chain recombines TRBV27 with TRBJ2-2; D unresolved. This TCR was sampled from a man aged 18 to 30 who had mild COVID-19 (a few samples of this study predate the infection). Cell type and time point are not known. The CDR3: CASSSPITGELFF. The CDR3 region has the DNA TGTGCCAGCAGTTCCCCGATCACCGGGGAGCTGTTTTTT.